This T cell receptor (beta chain) is from a study of T cell responses to AZD1222 COVID-19 vaccine. V dropped 3 bases and J dropped 10 bases, with 12 bases sitting between them. CDR1 is SQVTM and CDR2 is ANQGSEA in the germline V gene. This CDR3 is 11 amino acids long. Sequenced by immunoSEQ multiplex PCR; TCRdb stores in-frame clones only, minus some. The sample consists of around 140,000 clones, 65% to 90% of them appearing once. V usage is TRBV29-1 and J usage is TRBJ1-1; maybe TRBD1 (5 bases). The sequences come from peripheral blood, collected 28 days after the second dose of the MenACWY control vaccine. This TCR came from an adult who received the MenACWY meningococcal vaccine as a control. The CDR3 DNA follows: TGCAGCGTTGAGGGACCCGATGCAGCTTTCTTT. This translates into CSVEGPDAAFF.